The clone carrying this T cell receptor (beta chain) was recorded many times. The antigen is unknown. The source of the sample is a study of T-cell reconstitution after alpha-beta-depleted transplantation in children. This sample's TCRbeta library carried unique molecular identifier barcodes. TCRdb re-called the PCR reads with MiXCR, one entry per CDR3 protein. The profile shows approximately 110,000 distinct CDR3 sequences, 23% of them singletons. Whole-study results and caveats: It was newly produced T cells that mostly accounted for T-cell counts and diversity one year after transplant. Several hundred expanded graft clones reportedly were the source of alpha-beta T cells about two months after transplant. Some patients owed their high day-60 TCRbeta diversity to surviving recipient T cells and thymic progenitors.

The sample in question was PBMCs, mostly from graft donor cells, obtained 180 days after TCRalphabeta/CD19-depleted stem cell transplant. This sequence was found in a male patient under 10 years old who had a stem cell transplant for chronic granulomatous disease, so the T cells may come from the graft donor.

CDR3 residues: CASSPGLAANTGELFF. In nucleotides, the CDR3 is TGCGCCAGCAGCCCGGGACTAGCGGCTAACACCGGGGAGCTGTTTTTT. The V call is TRBV4-1, the J call TRBJ2-2; 11 bases line up with TRBD2. Germline V CDR1 and CDR2: MGHRA, YSYEKL. CDR3 length: 16 amino acids. Unmatched junction bases numbered 3, after V lost 4 bases and J lost 2 bases.